Below are 18 T cell receptor beta chains sequenced from a single sample in a study of blood T cell repertoires in COVID-19. Repertoires were generated with immunoSEQ multiplex PCR, while TCRdb's copy carries only in-frame clones and drops some. Altogether approximately 100,000 clones are present, roughly four fifths being singletons, with the ten largest covering about 6.3%. The specimen sequenced was peripheral blood. Source of these receptors: a man at least 80 years old with COVID-19, enrolled during active disease.

The V gene is TRBV27, the J gene TRBJ1-1; no firm D call. The germline V gene has CDR1 MNHEY and CDR2 SMNVEV (reference sequence). This CDR3 comprises 13 residues. With 2 bases removed from V and 4 bases from J, the gap between germline ends came to 8 bases. For the CDR3, the DNA is TGTGCCAGCAGTTTAAACACCTTCACTGAAGCTTTCTTT. This encodes CASSLNTFTEAFF.

This clone was counted a single time. V and J are TRBV24-1 and TRBJ2-1; 8 bases are a match to TRBD1. V lost 9 bases to trimming and J lost 2 bases; unmatched junction nucleotides: 8. Germline values: CDR1 KGHDR, CDR2 SFDVKD. The CDR3 length is 15 residues. The DNA of the CDR3 is TGTGCCACCTCCTTTCAGGGGGCTCCCTACAATGAGCAGTTCTTC. Translating gives CATSFQGAPYNEQFF.

The chain employs TRBV28 and TRBJ2-2; 9 bases align to TRBD2. Germline V gene lookup returns CDR1 MDHEN and CDR2 SYDVKM. The CDR3 is 14 residues long. V lost 4 bases, J lost 9 bases, and 6 bases stayed unmatched. The CDR3 nucleotides are TGTGCCAGCAGTTGGAAAGGACTAGCGCGGGAGCTGTTTTTT. It encodes CASSWKGLARELFF.

The gene calls are TRBV24-1 and TRBJ2-7, with 10 bases that match TRBD2. With 3 bases clipped from V and 5 bases from J, the junction kept 6 bases outside the gene matches. Per the germline V gene, CDR1 is KGHDR and CDR2 is SFDVKD. There are 15 residues in the CDR3. This CDR3 reads CATSDNSGRINEQYF. For the CDR3, the DNA is TGTGCCACCAGTGATAATAGCGGGAGGATTAACGAGCAGTACTTC.

The chain has TRBV2 and TRBJ2-1, with 7 bases identical to TRBD2. Germline CDR1 SNHLY, CDR2 FYNNEI. This CDR3 comprises 14 residues. The junction had 8 bases not matched to a gene; V was cut back by 11 bases and J by 1 base. The CDR3 sequence is CAGPRGDSYNEQFF. CDR3 coding DNA: TGTGCCGGGCCTCGGGGGGATTCCTACAATGAGCAGTTCTTC. Full variable domain (missing parts from reference TRBV2 and TRBJ2-1): EPEVTQTPSHQVTQMGQEVILRCVPISNHLYFYWYRQILGQKVEFLVSFYNNEISEKSEIFDDQFSVERPDGSNFTLKIRSTKLEDSAMYFCAGPRGDSYNEQFFGPGTRLTVL.

This clone has just one count. The V call is TRBV6-6, the J call TRBJ2-5, with 9 bases identical to TRBD1. This CDR3 is built from 14 residues. The J segment lost 4 bases and the V segment lost 2 bases, leaving 2 bases of the junction unmatched. The V gene's germline CDR1 is MNHNY and CDR2 SVGAGI (reference sequence). The CDR3 loop is CASSYTGGVETQYF. CDR3 coding DNA: TGTGCCAGCAGTTACACAGGGGGCGTAGAGACCCAGTACTTC.

This chain joins TRBV7-9 and TRBJ2-2; D remains unclear. There are 17 residues in the CDR3. Trimming removed 2 bases at V and 4 bases at J, with 17 bases between. Germline lookup yields CDR1 SEHNR and CDR2 FQNEAQ (reference sequence). CDR3 in DNA: TGTGCCAGCAGCTTATCCTCTCTTGGGCCGGTCACCGGGGAGCTGTTTTTT. Amino acids: CASSLSSLGPVTGELFF.

The chain employs TRBV27 and TRBJ1-2; 9 nucleotides line up with TRBD1. Germline V gene lookup returns CDR1 MNHEY and CDR2 SMNVEV (reference sequence). The V segment lost 5 bases and the J segment 2 bases; nucleotides outside the gene matches: 3. The CDR3 is 14 residues long. CDR3 bases: TGTGCCAGCAGTACCGGACAGGGGAACTATGGCTACACCTTC. Its protein is CASSTGQGNYGYTF.

Note on this clone: A read error may account for a junction end that differs from germline. The chain combines TRBV27 with TRBJ1-3; tentative D call: TRBD1 (6 bases). The CDR3 runs 16 residues. Germline-derived CDR1 and CDR2 are MNHEY and SMNVEV (reference sequence). The CDR3 bases are TGTGCCAGCAGTCTATCGGGACATTTCTCTGGAAACACCATATATTTT. Translated: CASSLSGHFSGNTIYF.

CDR3 sequence reads: CASSEAPGQGMRDTQYF. The CDR3 bases are TGTGCCAGCAGTGAAGCACCGGGACAGGGTATGCGAGATACGCAGTATTTT. The chain employs TRBV6-1 and TRBJ2-3; 9 bases are a match to TRBD1. Germline V lookup: CDR1 MNHNS, CDR2 SASEGT. This CDR3 is built from 17 residues. Trimming at V came to 0 bases and at J to 5 bases, leaving 9 bases not matched to a gene.

The chain is built from TRBV10-3 and TRBJ2-1, with 10 nucleotides matching TRBD2. J lost 0 bases, V lost 0 bases, and 5 bases had no gene match. Germline lookup yields CDR1 ENHRY and CDR2 SYGVKD. The CDR3 contains 18 residues. This chain's CDR3 is CAISESRGTSDSYNEQFF. The CDR3 DNA is TGTGCCATCAGTGAGTCACGAGGGACTAGCGACTCCTACAATGAGCAGTTCTTC.

The rearrangement uses TRBV25-1 and TRBJ1-2; 7 nucleotides align to TRBD1. CDR3 length: 15 amino acids. V trimming: 6 bases; J trimming: 2 bases; junction bases outside the gene matches: 9. CDR1 and CDR2 from the germline V gene are MGHDK and SYGVNS. In DNA form, the CDR3 reads TGTGCCAGCAGCCAACTATCGGGACAGAACTATGGCTACACCTTC. Translating gives CASSQLSGQNYGYTF.

The genes are TRBV3-1 (or the pseudogene TRBV3-2) and TRBJ1-1; 11 bases match TRBD1. With V trimmed by 1 base and J by 5 bases, 0 bases remained unmatched. Germline V lookup: CDR1 LGHDT, CDR2 YNNKEL (reference sequence). CDR3 length: 14 amino acids. The CDR3 sequence is CASSQGDRGTEAFF. In DNA form, the CDR3 reads TGTGCCAGCAGCCAAGGGGACAGGGGGACTGAAGCTTTCTTT.

The V gene is TRBV6-5, the J gene TRBJ1-5; D ambiguous. Germline V gives CDR1 MNHEY, CDR2 SVGAGI. Trimming left V 2 bases short and J 2 bases short, with 10 bases between. The CDR3 contains 15 residues. The CDR3 region is CASSYPYLGNQPQHF. As DNA, the CDR3 is TGTGCCAGCAGTTACCCCTACCTCGGCAATCAGCCCCAGCATTTT.

This chain connects TRBV6-5 to TRBJ1-3, with D possibly matching TRBD1 (5 bases). Trimming shortened V by 10 bases and J by 4 bases, and 14 bases separated the two germline ends. Germline V lookup: CDR1 MNHEY, CDR2 SVGAGI. The CDR3 consists of 13 residues. Here the CDR3 DNA reads TGTGCCACCCGAAGGGGTCCGGGAAACACCATATATTTT. It translates to CATRRGPGNTIYF.

This clone was detected a few times. The chain joins TRBV10-1 to TRBJ2-7, with D possibly matching TRBD2 (10 bases). V lost 4 bases to trimming and J lost 1 base, with 20 bases between them. The CDR3 totals 17 residues. CDR1 is WNHNN, CDR2 SYGVQD, per germline (reference sequence). CDR3 nucleotide sequence: TGCGCCAGCAGTGTCGGACAGGGGACTAGCGAGTCCTACGAGCAGTACTTC. Amino acid sequence: CASSVGQGTSESYEQYF.

The chain carries TRBV5-6 and TRBJ2-2, with 9 bases matching TRBD2. Germline CDR1 and CDR2: SGHDT and YYEEEE. This CDR3 has 15 amino acids. With 2 bases clipped from V and 4 bases from J, the junction kept 3 bases outside the gene matches. The CDR3 DNA follows: TGTGCCAGCAGCTTTTTACTAGCGGGCACCGGGGAGCTGTTTTTT. Translated: CASSFLLAGTGELFF.

The V call is TRBV7-3, the J call TRBJ2-5; 14 nucleotides match TRBD2. V trimming: 5 bases; J trimming: 3 bases; junction bases outside the gene matches: 2. CDR1 is SGHTA and CDR2 is FQGTGA in the germline V gene. The CDR3 covers 15 residues. The CDR3 spells CASSRGLAGEETQYF. The CDR3 DNA reads TGTGCCAGCAGCCGGGGACTAGCGGGAGAAGAGACCCAGTACTTC. Variable domain in full (rest from reference TRBV7-3 and TRBJ2-5): GAGVSQTPSNKVTEKGKYVELRCDPISGHTALYWYRQSLGQGPEFLIYFQGTGAADDSGLPNDRFFAVRPEGSVSTLKIQRTERGDSAVYLCASSRGLAGEETQYFGPGTRLLVL.